The 7 T cell receptor beta chains below all came from one sample that was sequenced in a study of Graves' ophthalmopathy and Graves' hyperthyroidism. Investigators amplified TCR beta CDR3 regions from RNA transcripts. First-round RT-PCR used HTBI primers; second-round multiplex PCR followed. TCRdb re-called the multiplex PCR reads through MiXCR, storing one row per CDR3 protein. There are 150,000 or so distinct CDR3 sequences in the sample; around 39% occur only once, and roughly 9% lies in the top ten. The specimen sequenced was peripheral blood. All receptors derive from a man aged 30 to 39 with Graves' ophthalmopathy.

The chain employs TRBV6-1 and TRBJ2-5; tentatively, D is TRBD1 (6 bases). The CDR3 has 15 residues. V was cut by 2 bases and J by 5 bases, with 15 bases left in between. CDR1 and CDR2 (germline): MNHNS, SASEGT. CDR3 protein: CASSEQAGARETQYF. CDR3 coding DNA: TGTGCCAGCAGTGAACAGGCAGGGGCGCGGGAGACCCAGTACTTC.

This clonotype occurred a few times. The chain employs TRBV6-2 or TRBV6-3 and TRBJ2-7, with D perhaps being TRBD1 or TRBD2 (5 bases each). Germline V lookup: CDR1 MNHEY, CDR2 SVGEGT. V was clipped by 4 bases and J by 0 bases, with 13 bases between them. The length of the CDR3 is 15 residues. The CDR3 sequence is CASSLRGASSYEQYF. As DNA, the CDR3 is TGTGCCAGCAGTTTGAGGGGCGCCAGCTCCTACGAGCAGTACTTC.

This clonotype was detected many times. V and J are TRBV6-2 or TRBV6-3 and TRBJ1-2, with D unresolved. Germline V CDR1 and CDR2: MNHEY, SVGEGT. The CDR3 sequence is 12 residues long. Between the trimmed V and J ends, which lost 11 bases and 7 bases, there was a span of 17 bases. The DNA for the CDR3 is TGTGCCGCCTTAGGAGGGATCGGTGGCTACACCTTC. Translated, it gives CAALGGIGGYTF.

V usage is TRBV6-2 or TRBV6-3 and J usage is TRBJ2-7, with 10 bases fitting TRBD2. J was trimmed by 4 bases and V by 6 bases; bases with no gene match: 15. CDR1 is MNHEY, CDR2 SVGEGT, per germline. The CDR3 has 17 amino acids. For the CDR3, the DNA is TGTGCCAGCAGGGGACGGCCTAGCGGGAGTGATAGGTACGAGCAGTACTTC. Protein sequence: CASRGRPSGSDRYEQYF.

The J gene is TRBJ2-7, the V gene TRBV7-8; tentatively, D is TRBD1 (5 bases). This CDR3 contains 14 residues. Trimming shortened V by 5 bases and J by 0 bases, and 11 bases separated the two germline ends. Germline V CDR1 and CDR2: SGHVS, FQNEAQ. The CDR3: CASSRKGNSYEQYF. The CDR3 region has the DNA TGTGCCAGCAGCCGAAAGGGGAACTCCTACGAGCAGTACTTC.

The chain joins TRBV7-6 to TRBJ1-6; maybe TRBD1 (5 bases). This CDR3 has 14 residues. The germline gives CDR1 SGHVS, CDR2 FNYEAQ. V was shortened by 5 bases and J by 8 bases, with 13 bases between the two germline ends. The CDR3 nucleotides read TGTGCCAGCAGCGCATACAGGTTTCATTCACCCCTCCACTTT. Amino acids: CASSAYRFHSPLHF.

This clonotype was seen repeatedly, ten times or more. The rearrangement joins TRBV28 to TRBJ1-1, with D unclear. The CDR3 loop spans 15 amino acids. V was trimmed by 3 bases and J by 0 bases, leaving 11 bases between them. Looked up from germline, CDR1 is MDHEN and CDR2 is SYDVKM. The CDR3: CASSLLPFMNTEAFF. For the CDR3, the DNA is TGTGCCAGCAGTTTGTTACCCTTTATGAACACTGAAGCTTTCTTT.